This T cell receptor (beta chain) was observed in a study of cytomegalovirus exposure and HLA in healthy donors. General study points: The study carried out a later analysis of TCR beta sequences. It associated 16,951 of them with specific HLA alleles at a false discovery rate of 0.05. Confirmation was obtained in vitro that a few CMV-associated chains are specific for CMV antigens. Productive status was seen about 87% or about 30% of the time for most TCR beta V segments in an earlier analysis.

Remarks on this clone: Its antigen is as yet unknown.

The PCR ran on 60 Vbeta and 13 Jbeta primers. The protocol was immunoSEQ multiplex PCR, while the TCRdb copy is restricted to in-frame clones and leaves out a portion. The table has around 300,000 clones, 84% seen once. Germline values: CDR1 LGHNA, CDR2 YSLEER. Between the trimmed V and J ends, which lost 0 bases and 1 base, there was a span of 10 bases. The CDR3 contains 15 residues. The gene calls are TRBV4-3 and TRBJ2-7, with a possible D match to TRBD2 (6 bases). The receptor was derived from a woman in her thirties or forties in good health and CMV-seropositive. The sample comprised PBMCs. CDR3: CASSQDSGRSYEQYF. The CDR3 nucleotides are TGCGCCAGCAGCCAAGATAGCGGCCGGTCCTACGAGCAGTACTTC.